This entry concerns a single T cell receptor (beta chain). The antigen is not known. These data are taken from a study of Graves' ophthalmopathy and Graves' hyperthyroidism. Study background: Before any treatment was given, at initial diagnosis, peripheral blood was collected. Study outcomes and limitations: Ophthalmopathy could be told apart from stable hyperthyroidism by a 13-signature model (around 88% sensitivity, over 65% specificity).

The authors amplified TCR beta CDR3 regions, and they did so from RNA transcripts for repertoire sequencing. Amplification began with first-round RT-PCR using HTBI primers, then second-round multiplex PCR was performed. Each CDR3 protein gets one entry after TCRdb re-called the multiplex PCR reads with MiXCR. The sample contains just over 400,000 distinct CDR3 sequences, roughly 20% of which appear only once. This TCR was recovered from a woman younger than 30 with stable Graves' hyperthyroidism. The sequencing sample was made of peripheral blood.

CDR3 region: CSARDEGGSGRPYEQYF. CDR3 coding DNA: TGCAGTGCTAGAGATGAAGGGGGTAGCGGGAGACCCTACGAGCAGTACTTC. The J gene is TRBJ2-7, the V gene TRBV20-1; TRBD2 agrees at 9 bases. Germline CDR1 and CDR2: DFQATT and SNEGSKA (reference sequence). The CDR3 sequence is 17 residues long. V shed 0 bases, J shed 2 bases, and the junction held 11 bases outside the gene matches.